The source of this TCR beta chain is a study of Graves' ophthalmopathy and Graves' hyperthyroidism. Whole-study findings and limits: The model's ophthalmopathy progression predictions had approximately 69% sensitivity and 72.22% specificity.

Amplifying from RNA transcripts, the study obtained TCR beta CDR3 regions. Second-round multiplex PCR came after first-round RT-PCR with HTBI primers. Each CDR3 protein gets one entry after TCRdb re-called the multiplex PCR reads with MiXCR. This sample has some 47,000 distinct CDR3 sequences, with roughly 52% found just once. As for this clonotype: Its cognate antigen is unknown.

Ophthalmopathy donors' eye disease showed moderate-to-severe activity, CAS of at least 3, NOSPECS of at least 4 and duration under 3 months. As the starting material, 10 ml of fresh peripheral blood yielded the PBMCs. From germline, CDR1 is SGHRS and CDR2 YFSETQ. This CDR3 contains 12 residues. Trimming removed 1 base from V and 8 bases from J, with 9 bases in between. The rearrangement links TRBV5-1 to TRBJ1-2, with a tentative D call TRBD1 (6 bases). Sequenced material: peripheral blood. The sequence was obtained from an adult man with Graves' ophthalmopathy. CDR3 in DNA: TGCGCCAGCAGCTTGTGGGACACAGGCTACACCTTC. Its translation is CASSLWDTGYTF.